This TCR beta chain was captured by sequencing in a study of cytomegalovirus exposure and HLA in healthy donors. The CDR3 runs to 14 residues. Looked up from germline, CDR1 is MNHNS and CDR2 is SASEGT. Trimming removed 8 bases from V and 2 bases from J, with 13 bases in between. Clones were sequenced by immunoSEQ multiplex PCR, and TCRdb holds only the in-frame ones, with some missing. The profile shows about 95,000 clones, approximately 81% of them singletons. Findings of the study overall: Cytomegalovirus-associated status was assigned to roughly 160 TCR beta chains.

About this clone itself: What it recognizes is unknown.

The donors were members of the validation cohort comprising over 100 subjects, separate from the roughly 700-subject first cohort. The sample comprised PBMCs. This chain uses TRBV6-1 with TRBJ1-5; a possible D gene is TRBD1 (6 bases). This clonotype originated in a man between 18 and 29 years old in good health and CMV-seropositive. The DNA for the CDR3 is TGTGCCAGCCACGGTAGACAGGGCAATCAGCCCCAGCATTTT. Its translation: CASHGRQGNQPQHF.